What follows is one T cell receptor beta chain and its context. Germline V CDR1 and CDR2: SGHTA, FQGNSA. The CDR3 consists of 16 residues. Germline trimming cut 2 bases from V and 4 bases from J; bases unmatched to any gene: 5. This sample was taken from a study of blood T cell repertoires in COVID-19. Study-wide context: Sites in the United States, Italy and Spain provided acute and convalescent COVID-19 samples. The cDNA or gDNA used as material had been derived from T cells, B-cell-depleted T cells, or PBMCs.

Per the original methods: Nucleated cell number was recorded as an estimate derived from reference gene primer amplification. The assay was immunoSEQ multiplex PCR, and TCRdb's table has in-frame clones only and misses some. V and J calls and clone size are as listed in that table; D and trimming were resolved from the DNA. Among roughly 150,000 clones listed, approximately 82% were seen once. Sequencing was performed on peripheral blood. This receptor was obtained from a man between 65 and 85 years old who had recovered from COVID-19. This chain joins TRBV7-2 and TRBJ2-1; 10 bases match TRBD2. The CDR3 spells CASSLLWTSGYNEQFF. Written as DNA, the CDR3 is TGTGCCAGCAGCTTACTGTGGACTAGCGGTTACAATGAGCAGTTCTTC. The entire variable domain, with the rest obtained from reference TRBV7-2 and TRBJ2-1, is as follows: GAGVSQSPSNKVTEKGKDVELRCDPISGHTALYWYRQSLGQGLEFLIYFQGNSAPDKSGLPSDRFSAERTGGSVSTLTIQRTQQEDSAVYLCASSLLWTSGYNEQFFGPGTRLTVL.